Listed here are 25 T cell receptor beta chains from one sample, sequenced in a study of early T cells in non-severe SARS-CoV-2 infection. Each CDR3 protein is one row after TCRdb ran MiXCR on the 5' RACE reads. The table includes tens of thousands of distinct CDR3 sequences, roughly 9.7% detected once. Sequencing was performed on whole blood. These receptors all come from an adult who was a healthcare worker with PCR-confirmed SARS-CoV-2 infection or an uninfected control (not recorded which).

This clonotype was observed at least ten times. The chain is built from TRBV5-1 and TRBJ1-2; no firm D call. V lost 0 bases and J lost 8, with 8 bases in between. The germline CDR1 and CDR2 sequences are SGHRS and YFSETQ. The CDR3 is 12 residues long. CDR3 sequence: CASSLEGLGYTF. The CDR3 DNA is TGCGCCAGCAGCTTGGAAGGGCTCGGCTACACCTTC. The full variable domain, rest sourced from reference TRBV5-1 and TRBJ1-2, is KAGVTQTPRYLIKTRGQQVTLSCSPISGHRSVSWYQQTPGQGLQFLFEYFSETQRNKGNFPGRFSGRQFSNSRSEMNVSTLELGDSALYLCASSLEGLGYTFGSGTRLTVV.

This clonotype has at least ten counts. This chain joins TRBV9 and TRBJ2-3; perhaps TRBD1 as D (5 bases). V was cut by 0 bases and J by 0 bases, with 11 bases left in between. CDR1 and CDR2 from the germline V gene are SGDLS and YYNGEE. The CDR3 contains 16 residues. The CDR3 sequence: CASSVGTGLSTDTQYF. In DNA form, the CDR3 reads TGTGCCAGCAGCGTAGGCACAGGCCTTAGCACAGATACGCAGTATTTT.

The J gene is TRBJ1-2, the V gene TRBV11-1; 7 positions match TRBD1. CDR1 SGHAT and CDR2 FQDESV come from the germline V gene (reference sequence). The CDR3 is 14 residues long. V lost 4 bases and J lost 2; bases outside the gene matches: 4. The CDR3 sequence is CASSSTGSNYGYTF. The CDR3 region has the DNA TGTGCCAGCAGCTCGACAGGGTCGAACTATGGCTACACCTTC.

V and J are TRBV12-3 or TRBV12-4 and TRBJ2-7; 7 bases map to TRBD1. The V and J ends lost 8 bases and 6 bases, in that order; junction bases with no gene match: 7. The CDR3 covers 12 residues. The CDR3 here is CASVGTESEQYF. The DNA of the CDR3 is TGTGCCAGCGTGGGGACAGAAAGCGAGCAGTACTTC.

The sample holds many counts of this clonotype. J is TRBJ2-5 and V is TRBV12-3 or TRBV12-4; 7 bases line up with TRBD1. The CDR3 length is 13 residues. V gave up 3 bases and J gave up 4 bases; unmatched junction bases: 2. The CDR3 here is CASSLNRGETQYF. As DNA, the CDR3 is TGTGCCAGCAGTTTGAACAGGGGAGAGACCCAGTACTTC.

This chain connects TRBV28 to TRBJ1-2; D unresolved. CDR3 size: 12 residues. Germline CDR1 and CDR2: MDHEN and SYDVKM. V lost 5 bases and J lost 6, with 10 bases in between. This CDR3 is CASSTTPDGYTF. As DNA, the CDR3 is TGTGCCAGCAGTACCACACCGGATGGCTACACCTTC.

This clonotype was detected ten times or more. The CDR3 sequence is CASSPLLVGETQYF. The DNA of the CDR3 is TGTGCCAGCTCACCACTTCTGGTCGGGGAGACCCAGTACTTC. The chain carries TRBV18 and TRBJ2-5; D gene uncertain. The V end lost 1 base, the J end lost 5 bases, and 11 bases lay between the germline ends. The germline gives CDR1 KGHSH, CDR2 LQKENI. This CDR3 comprises 14 residues.

This clonotype was picked up a small number of times. The chain uses TRBV5-4 and TRBJ2-1, with D possibly TRBD2 on 5 matching bases. Trimming took off 7 bases at V and 6 bases at J, with 20 bases between the two ends. The V gene's germline CDR1 is SGHNT and CDR2 YYREEE (reference sequence). There are 15 residues in the CDR3. The DNA of the CDR3 is TGTGCCAGCGCATCAAAGTCCGGGGTTGCCAATGAGCAGTTCTTC. Its translation: CASASKSGVANEQFF.

The chain joins TRBV29-1 to TRBJ2-3, with a possible D match to TRBD1 (5 bases). The CDR3 spans 15 residues. In germline, CDR1 is SQVTM, CDR2 ANQGSEA. Trimming removed 3 bases from V and 4 bases from J, with 17 bases in between. CDR3 in amino acids: CSVDTGQGRADTQYF. In DNA form, the CDR3 reads TGCAGCGTTGATACCGGCCAGGGAAGGGCAGATACGCAGTATTTT.

The chain uses TRBV28 and TRBJ2-7; weak D call: TRBD1 (5 bases). CDR3 length: 12 residues. Trimming pared 10 bases from V and 5 bases from J, leaving 15 bases between. Per the germline V gene, CDR1 is MDHEN and CDR2 is SYDVKM. CDR3 sequence reads: CATRWGLNEQYF. CDR3 coding DNA: TGTGCCACCCGGTGGGGCCTCAACGAGCAGTACTTC.

This chain uses TRBV7-2 with TRBJ2-7; possible D gene TRBD2, 6 bases. Trimming pared 2 bases from V and 3 bases from J, leaving 14 bases between. Germline loops: CDR1 SGHTA, CDR2 FQGNSA. This CDR3 is built from 15 residues. In nucleotides, the CDR3 is TGTGCCAGCAGCTTAAATCCGGCGACTAGCTACGAGCAGTACTTC. As protein: CASSLNPATSYEQYF.

The CDR3 nucleotides read TGTGCCAGTAGTAACGGGGATAACTATGGCTACACCTTC. Translated, it gives CASSNGDNYGYTF. V and J are TRBV19 and TRBJ1-2; D remains unclear. The CDR3 sequence is 13 residues long. V was clipped by 4 bases and J by 1 base, with 7 bases between them. The germline V gene has CDR1 LNHDA and CDR2 SQIVND (reference sequence).

This clonotype has at least ten counts. The rearrangement links TRBV12-3 or TRBV12-4 to TRBJ1-5, with 8 bases matching TRBD1. V was pared by 6 bases and J by 5 bases, with 6 bases of the junction left unmatched. CDR3 length equals 14 residues. This CDR3 reads CASRGTGRDQPQHF. Here the CDR3 DNA reads TGTGCCAGCAGGGGGACAGGCAGAGATCAGCCCCAGCATTTT.

The chain links TRBV29-1 to TRBJ1-1; 7 bases map to TRBD1. The CDR3 spans 13 residues. J lost 10 bases, V lost 5 bases, and 13 bases had no gene match. Germline CDR1 is SQVTM and CDR2 is ANQGSEA. DNA for the CDR3: TGCAGCGTTTCTTTGGGACAGCCCTTGGTAGCTTTCTTT. Protein: CSVSLGQPLVAFF.

The table lists this clonotype with many counts. The chain is built from TRBV3-1 and TRBJ2-1; 10 bases agree with TRBD2. In germline, CDR1 is LGHDT, CDR2 YNNKEL (reference sequence). V lost 5 bases and J lost 7; bases outside the gene matches: 8. The CDR3 sequence is 15 residues long. The CDR3 is CASSSQAGGWNEQFF. In DNA, the CDR3 is TGTGCCAGCAGCTCCCAAGCGGGGGGGTGGAATGAGCAGTTCTTC.

This clonotype showed up many times. The chain has TRBV28 and TRBJ1-5, with D hard to call. Trimming left V 8 bases short and J 3 bases short, with 11 bases between. Germline assignment: CDR1 MDHEN and CDR2 SYDVKM. The CDR3 runs to 13 residues. The CDR3 DNA sequence: TGTGCCAGCGTGGGTACAGTCAATCAGCCCCAGCATTTT. It yields the protein CASVGTVNQPQHF.

This clonotype was detected many times. The chain uses TRBV29-1 and TRBJ1-3, with TRBD1 as a possible D gene (5 bases). This CDR3 contains 17 residues. V lost 5 bases to trimming and J lost 2 bases, with 22 bases between them. CDR1 and CDR2 (germline): SQVTM, ANQGSEA. For the CDR3, the DNA is TGCAGCGTTTTGCTCCGCGTGAGGTGGGGACCTGGAAACACCATATATTTT. Its translation is CSVLLRVRWGPGNTIYF.

The table lists this clonotype with many counts. This sequence joins TRBV9 and TRBJ2-7; D not resolved. Trimming left V 4 bases short and J 2 bases short, with 13 bases between. This CDR3 has 14 amino acids. Per germline, CDR1 SGDLS and CDR2 YYNGEE. The CDR3 coding sequence is TGTGCCAGCAGCAAAGCAGGCCTCACCTACGAGCAGTACTTC. Protein product: CASSKAGLTYEQYF.

The rearrangement uses TRBV5-1 and TRBJ1-5; D might be TRBD1 (5 bases). There are 18 residues in the CDR3. From germline, CDR1 is SGHRS and CDR2 YFSETQ. Trimming took 8 bases from V and 4 from J, leaving 28 bases between them. The CDR3 here is CASLLIDPTRGRNQPQHF. The DNA for the CDR3 is TGCGCCAGTCTACTTATCGACCCCACAAGGGGTCGGAATCAGCCCCAGCATTTT.

The chain links TRBV9 to TRBJ2-2; D call uncertain. This CDR3 contains 13 residues. Trimming pared 0 bases from V and 7 bases from J, leaving 7 bases between. From germline, CDR1 is SGDLS and CDR2 YYNGEE. The CDR3 coding sequence is TGTGCCAGCAGCGTAGGGGTCCTCGGGGAGCTGTTTTTT. This codes for CASSVGVLGELFF.

This clonotype was picked up many times. The chain carries TRBV7-8 and TRBJ2-1; 10 positions agree with TRBD2. J lost 7 bases, V lost 4 bases, and 10 bases had no gene match. The CDR3 spans 16 residues. The germline V gene has CDR1 SGHVS and CDR2 FQNEAQ. The CDR3 region is CASSYVSGGAENEQFF. CDR3 nucleotide sequence: TGTGCCAGCAGCTACGTGAGCGGGGGGGCGGAGAATGAGCAGTTCTTC.

The gene calls are TRBV29-1 and TRBJ1-1, with 8 bases fitting TRBD1. The junction had 6 bases not matched to a gene; V was cut back by 5 bases and J by 1 base. The V gene's germline CDR1 is SQVTM and CDR2 ANQGSEA. This CDR3 has 14 residues. CDR3 nucleotides: TGCAGCGTTATCCCGACAGGGGCGAACACTGAAGCTTTCTTT. Amino acid sequence: CSVIPTGANTEAFF.

This clonotype was recorded a few times. The chain links TRBV11-2 to TRBJ2-7; 11 bases fit TRBD2. This CDR3 is built from 15 residues. V lost 5 bases to trimming and J lost 2 bases; unmatched junction nucleotides: 5. CDR1 SGHAT and CDR2 FQNNGV come from the germline V gene. The CDR3 DNA is TGTGCCAGCAGCCCTACTAGCGGGGGACCCTACGAGCAGTACTTC. Protein product: CASSPTSGGPYEQYF.

This clonotype has at least ten counts. V gene TRBV18 combines with J gene TRBJ2-5, with no clear D. Germline CDR1 KGHSH, CDR2 LQKENI. Trimming shortened V by 3 bases and J by 1 base, and 6 bases separated the two germline ends. The CDR3 has 13 amino acids. The CDR3 loop is CASSPAFQETQYF. The CDR3 coding sequence is TGTGCCAGCTCACCCGCGTTCCAAGAGACCCAGTACTTC.

This clonotype has a count of ten or more. CDR3 sequence (DNA): TGTGCCAGCAGCTCCACCCCCCGACAGGGCGGAAAACTGTTTTTT. Its protein product is CASSSTPRQGGKLFF. J is TRBJ1-4 and V is TRBV12-3 or TRBV12-4; 7 positions agree with TRBD1. The CDR3 contains 15 residues. The junction had 14 bases not matched to a gene; V was cut back by 6 bases and J by 10 bases.